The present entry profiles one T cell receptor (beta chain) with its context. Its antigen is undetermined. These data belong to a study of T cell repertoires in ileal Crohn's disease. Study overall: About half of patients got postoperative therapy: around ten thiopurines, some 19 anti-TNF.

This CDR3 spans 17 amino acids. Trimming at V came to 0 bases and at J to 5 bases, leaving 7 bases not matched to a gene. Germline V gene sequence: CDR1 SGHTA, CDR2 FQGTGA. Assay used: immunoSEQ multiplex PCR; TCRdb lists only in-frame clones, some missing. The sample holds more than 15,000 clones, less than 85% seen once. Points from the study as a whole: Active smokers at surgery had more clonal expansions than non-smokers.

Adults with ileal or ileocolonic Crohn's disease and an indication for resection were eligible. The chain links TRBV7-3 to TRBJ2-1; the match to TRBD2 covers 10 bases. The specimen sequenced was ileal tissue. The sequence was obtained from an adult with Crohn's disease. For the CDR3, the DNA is TGTGCCAGCAGCTTAACGAGTAGCGGGGGGATAAACAATGAGCAGTTCTTC. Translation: CASSLTSSGGINNEQFF.